The 19 T cell receptor beta chains below were found in one sample sequenced in a study of graft-versus-host responses after intestinal transplantation. TCRdb's copy holds only in-frame clones and misses some; the assay was immunoSEQ multiplex PCR. The sample lists 3,000 to 4,500 clones; just under 75% were seen once. Intraepithelial and lamina propria lymphocytes were freed from processed graft tissue. The sequencing used ileum tissue, collected 1018 days after intestinal transplantation. These receptors were collected from a human patient who received an intestinal transplant, so some T cells may come from the graft donor.

This clone was detected only once. The V call is TRBV4-1, the J call TRBJ2-3; D perhaps matches TRBD1 (5 bases). CDR1 and CDR2 (germline): MGHRA, YSYEKL. CDR3 length: 15 amino acids. The V end was cut by 3 bases, the J end by 2 bases, with 12 bases between. The CDR3 sequence is CASSHSTGPTDTQYF. For the CDR3, the DNA is TGCGCCAGCAGCCACTCTACAGGTCCCACAGATACGCAGTATTTT.

The gene calls are TRBV5-1 and TRBJ2-1; either TRBD1 or TRBD2 may fit D (5 bases each). The ends were cut back, 3 bases at V and 0 bases at J, with 19 bases in the middle. The CDR3 is 18 amino acids. The germline V gene has CDR1 SGHRS and CDR2 YFSETQ. CDR3 protein: CASSSQVRGRTSYNEQFF. The CDR3 DNA sequence: TGCGCCAGCAGCTCCCAAGTGAGGGGTCGAACCTCCTACAATGAGCAGTTCTTC.

This clone has just one count. The CDR3: CASSLDGDKTQYF. The CDR3 nucleotides are TGTGCCAGCAGCTTAGACGGGGACAAGACCCAGTACTTC. V gene TRBV11-1 combines with J gene TRBJ2-5; possibly TRBD1 for D (6 bases). Germline V gives CDR1 SGHAT, CDR2 FQDESV (reference sequence). V was clipped by 1 base and J by 6 bases, with 9 bases between them. The CDR3 extends over 13 amino acids.

This clone was seen just once. The chain combines TRBV15 with TRBJ1-2; D is undetermined. Germline-derived CDR1 and CDR2 are LNHNV and YYDKDF (reference sequence). The CDR3 sequence is 14 residues long. Trimming cost V 4 bases and J 0 bases, with 9 bases left between them. This CDR3 reads CATSKDVSNYGYTF. For the CDR3, the DNA is TGTGCCACCAGCAAGGACGTATCTAACTATGGCTACACCTTC.

The chain links TRBV15 to TRBJ2-1; 10 bases line up with TRBD1. Unmatched junction bases numbered 6, after V lost 4 bases and J lost 6 bases. The CDR3 covers 15 residues. Germline CDR1 is LNHNV and CDR2 is YYDKDF (reference sequence). The CDR3 region has the DNA TGTGCCACCAGCAAAGGACAGGGGGTTATCAATGAGCAGTTCTTC. Protein: CATSKGQGVINEQFF.

The J gene is TRBJ2-7, the V gene TRBV28, with D perhaps matching TRBD2 (5 bases). Trimming removed 6 bases at V and 2 bases at J, with 17 bases between. This CDR3 is 15 amino acids long. Germline lookup yields CDR1 MDHEN and CDR2 SYDVKM. CDR3 loop: CASSPGGPIPYEQYF. CDR3 sequence (DNA): TGTGCCAGCAGCCCAGGAGGTCCTATCCCCTACGAGCAGTACTTC.

This clone was observed a few times. The chain carries TRBV15 and TRBJ2-5, with D tentatively TRBD2 (6 bases). CDR3 length: 14 residues. With 3 bases removed from V and 4 bases from J, the gap between germline ends came to 12 bases. Germline CDR1 is LNHNV and CDR2 is YYDKDF (reference sequence). The CDR3 loop reads CATSRNQGGETQYF. DNA for the CDR3: TGTGCCACCAGCAGGAATCAGGGAGGAGAGACCCAGTACTTC.

The chain uses TRBV7-6 and TRBJ2-5; D is unresolved. From germline, CDR1 is SGHVS and CDR2 FNYEAQ. The CDR3 extends over 12 amino acids. V lost 0 bases, J lost 1 base, and 0 bases lay in between. CDR3 nucleotide sequence: TGTGCCAGCAGCTTAGCCCAAGAGACCCAGTACTTC. It yields the protein CASSLAQETQYF.

This clone was picked up a small number of times. The chain employs TRBV7-2 and TRBJ1-1; 11 nucleotides agree with TRBD1. Germline V gene lookup returns CDR1 SGHTA and CDR2 FQGNSA. V shed 5 bases, J shed 0 bases, and the junction held 11 bases outside the gene matches. The CDR3 runs 18 residues. This CDR3 is CASSNPGQGEPMNTEAFF. The DNA of the CDR3 is TGTGCCAGCAGCAATCCGGGACAGGGGGAGCCCATGAACACTGAAGCTTTCTTT.

This clone was counted once. This chain joins TRBV6-6 and TRBJ1-5; no clear D. The CDR3 runs to 16 residues. The germline gives CDR1 MNHNY, CDR2 SVGAGI (reference sequence). The V end was cut by 8 bases, the J end by 4 bases, with 21 bases between. The CDR3 bases are TGTGCCAGCGGCCTCTGGACGGGAGACGCTAATCAGCCCCAGCATTTT. Translation gives CASGLWTGDANQPQHF.

This chain connects TRBV27 to TRBJ2-2; 12 nucleotides line up with TRBD2. Looked up from germline, CDR1 is MNHEY and CDR2 is SMNVEV (reference sequence). This CDR3 comprises 16 residues. The V gene end was trimmed by 6 bases and the J gene end by 7 bases; junction bases not matched to a gene: 9. CDR3 nucleotides: TGTGCCAGCAGGTCCGGGACTAGCGGGCCATTCGGGGAGCTGTTTTTT. This sequence encodes CASRSGTSGPFGELFF.

The chain is built from TRBV6-1 and TRBJ1-2, with unresolved D. Germline V gives CDR1 MNHNS, CDR2 SASEGT. V gave up 1 base and J gave up 6 bases, with 9 bases separating them. CDR3 length: 13 residues. Written as DNA, the CDR3 is TGTGCCAGCAGTGAAGGCGAGACGGATGGCTACACCTTC. This gives the protein CASSEGETDGYTF.

There are a few counts of this clone. V usage is TRBV7-8 and J usage is TRBJ2-7, with 9 bases matching TRBD1. Germline assignment: CDR1 SGHVS and CDR2 FQNEAQ. With 5 bases clipped from V and 0 bases from J, the junction kept 5 bases outside the gene matches. The CDR3 runs 15 residues. CDR3 residues: CASSLGQGNSYEQYV. CDR3 DNA sequence: TGTGCCAGCAGCCTAGGACAGGGGAACTCCTACGAGCAGTACGTC.

By share, this clone ranks as large. J is TRBJ1-2 and V is TRBV27; D remains ambiguous. Germline values: CDR1 MNHEY, CDR2 SMNVEV (reference sequence). V lost 4 bases to trimming and J lost 6 bases, with 18 bases between them. The CDR3 spans 15 residues. CDR3 sequence reads: CASSSVGYLGDGYTF. In nucleotides, the CDR3 is TGTGCCAGCAGTTCAGTCGGCTACCTAGGCGATGGCTACACCTTC.

The chain couples TRBV4-1 to TRBJ2-5; 7 positions match TRBD2. The CDR3 contains 15 residues. The V gene end was trimmed by 1 base and the J gene end by 2 bases; junction bases not matched to a gene: 4. Per germline, CDR1 MGHRA and CDR2 YSYEKL. Written as DNA, the CDR3 is TGCGCCAGCAGCCAAGGCGGGAGCGGTCAAGAGACCCAGTACTTC. It specifies CASSQGGSGQETQYF.

This chain connects TRBV2 to TRBJ2-5; no clear D. The V end lost 4 bases, the J end lost 3 bases, and 3 bases lay between the germline ends. The CDR3 extends over 11 amino acids. The germline V gene has CDR1 SNHLY and CDR2 FYNNEI. For the CDR3, the DNA is TGTGCCAGCAGTGCAAAAGAGACCCAGTACTTC. Translation: CASSAKETQYF.

This chain joins TRBV7-8 and TRBJ1-2; possible D gene TRBD1, 5 bases. Germline CDR1 and CDR2: SGHVS and FQNEAQ. V was clipped by 3 bases and J by 4 bases, with 15 bases between them. The CDR3 runs 15 residues. For the CDR3, the DNA is TGTGCCAGCAGCTTGGGGCTTGGTAGCCTCTATGGCTACACCTTC. Protein sequence: CASSLGLGSLYGYTF.

The chain employs TRBV5-4 and TRBJ1-2; TRBD1 aligns across 7 bases. Looked up from germline, CDR1 is SGHNT and CDR2 is YYREEE (reference sequence). This CDR3 region has 14 residues. The V and J ends lost 4 bases and 4 bases, in that order; junction bases with no gene match: 7. CDR3 residues: CASSLGGASYGYTF. The CDR3, as DNA: TGTGCCAGCAGCCTAGGGGGCGCCTCCTATGGCTACACCTTC.

This clone came up once. The V gene is TRBV5-1, the J gene TRBJ2-3; no definite D call. V gave up 4 bases and J gave up 0 bases, with 12 bases separating them. This CDR3 has 15 residues. Per the germline V gene, CDR1 is SGHRS and CDR2 is YFSETQ. CDR3 in DNA: TGCGCCAGCAGCGCCTGGACGCCTAGCACAGATACGCAGTATTTT. Amino acids: CASSAWTPSTDTQYF.